The 12 T cell receptor beta chains presented below share a single source sample, sequenced in a study of cytomegalovirus exposure and HLA in healthy donors. 13 Jbeta primers and 60 Vbeta primers were used for the PCR. Clones were sequenced by immunoSEQ multiplex PCR, and TCRdb holds only the in-frame ones, with some missing. The data contain around 140,000 clones, almost 80% of them singletons. Sequenced material: PBMCs. Every receptor here comes from a female donor in good health and CMV-seronegative.

The rearrangement joins TRBV27 to TRBJ1-5, with 9 bases aligning to TRBD1. V shed 5 bases and J 5 bases; nucleotides not matched to a gene: 4. The CDR3 consists of 14 residues. Germline lookup yields CDR1 MNHEY and CDR2 SMNVEV (reference sequence). CDR3 residues: CASSPGQGYQPQHF. The CDR3 bases are TGTGCCAGCAGTCCGGGACAGGGCTATCAGCCCCAGCATTTT.

This chain joins TRBV9 and TRBJ2-5, with TRBD2 matching over 7 bases. The germline V gene encodes CDR1 SGDLS and CDR2 YYNGEE. There are 15 residues in the CDR3. V shed 1 base and J 2 bases; nucleotides not matched to a gene: 5. DNA of the CDR3: TGTGCCAGCAGCGTACGGGGGGAGGGGCAAGAGACCCAGTACTTC. Its protein is CASSVRGEGQETQYF.

This clone appeared a few times. The genes are TRBV27 and TRBJ2-7; 8 positions match TRBD2. The CDR3 totals 16 residues. V lost 6 bases, J lost 4 bases, and 14 bases stayed unmatched. CDR1 is MNHEY and CDR2 is SMNVEV in the germline V gene (reference sequence). CDR3 in DNA: TGTGCCAGCAGGCAAAAGCGGGTAGCGGGAACTTACGAGCAGTACTTC. Translation: CASRQKRVAGTYEQYF.

The rearrangement uses TRBV11-2 and TRBJ2-7; perhaps TRBD1 as D (6 bases). The CDR3 consists of 15 residues. Germline loops: CDR1 SGHAT, CDR2 FQNNGV. V shed 0 bases and J shed 3 bases, with 12 bases lying between them. CDR3: CASSLDTGPLYEQYF. The CDR3 DNA reads TGTGCCAGCAGCTTAGATACAGGGCCCCTCTACGAGCAGTACTTC.

The chain couples TRBV7-2 to TRBJ1-2; the D is unclear. V was shortened by 6 bases and J by 0 bases, with 8 bases between the two germline ends. Germline lookup yields CDR1 SGHTA and CDR2 FQGNSA. The CDR3 has 13 amino acids. The CDR3 DNA reads as TGTGCCAGCAGGGTAACAGCTAACTATGGCTACACCTTC. This codes for CASRVTANYGYTF.

V is TRBV13 and J is TRBJ2-1; weak D call: TRBD2 (5 bases). Trimming pared 4 bases from V and 3 bases from J, leaving 13 bases between. The CDR3 has 15 residues. The germline V gene encodes CDR1 PRHDT and CDR2 FYEKMQ (reference sequence). The CDR3 loop reads CASSSSEVHYNEQFF. DNA of the CDR3: TGTGCCAGCAGCTCATCGGAGGTTCACTACAATGAGCAGTTCTTC.

J is TRBJ2-7 and V is TRBV7-2; possibly TRBD2 for D (6 bases). V lost 3 bases and J 4 bases, leaving 10 bases between the germline ends. The CDR3 has 13 amino acids. Germline CDR1 is SGHTA and CDR2 is FQGNSA. The CDR3 here is CASSLAGLYEQYF. The CDR3, as DNA: TGTGCCAGCAGCTTGGCAGGACTATACGAGCAGTACTTC.

V usage is TRBV7-2 and J usage is TRBJ2-5, with 7 nucleotides matching TRBD1. CDR3 size: 14 residues. With V trimmed by 5 bases and J by 1 base, 4 bases remained unmatched. Per the germline V gene, CDR1 is SGHTA and CDR2 is FQGNSA. CDR3 region: CASSHRGSQETQYF. CDR3 in DNA: TGTGCCAGCAGCCACAGGGGCAGCCAAGAGACCCAGTACTTC.

The chain employs TRBV4-3 and TRBJ2-1; TRBD2 matches at 8 bases. The CDR3 is made up of 15 amino acids. Germline V gene data show CDR1 as LGHNA and CDR2 as YSLEER. The junction had 4 bases not matched to a gene; V was cut back by 4 bases and J by 2 bases. CDR3 bases: TGCGCCAGCAGCCCCCGACTAGCGACCTACAATGAGCAGTTCTTC. Translation: CASSPRLATYNEQFF.

The chain has TRBV11-2 and TRBJ2-5, with TRBD2 matching 10 bases. V shed 5 bases, J shed 5 bases, and the junction held 8 bases outside the gene matches. CDR3 length: 15 residues. The germline CDR1 and CDR2 sequences are SGHAT and FQNNGV. Here the CDR3 reads CASSLTGTSAETQYF. The CDR3 DNA sequence: TGTGCCAGCAGCCTGACCGGGACTAGCGCTGAGACCCAGTACTTC. The full variable domain, its missing parts supplied by reference TRBV11-2 and TRBJ2-5, is EAGVAQSPRYKIIEKRQSVAFWCNPISGHATLYWYQQILGQGPKLLIQFQNNGVVDDSQLPKDRFSAERLKGVDSTLKIQPAKLEDSAVYLCASSLTGTSAETQYFGPGTRLLVL.

The chain links TRBV11-3 to TRBJ2-5; a possible D gene is TRBD1 (6 bases). The CDR3 loop spans 15 amino acids. The germline V and J ends were trimmed by 3 bases and 11 bases, with 22 bases remaining between them. Germline V lookup: CDR1 SGHNT, CDR2 YENEEA. The CDR3 DNA is TGTGCCAGCAGCTTCGGTGTAACAGGGCGCGAAGAGCAGTACTTC. It yields the protein CASSFGVTGREEQYF.

The chain combines TRBV11-2 with TRBJ1-3; the D gene is possibly TRBD1 (6 bases). V lost 4 bases and J 4 bases, leaving 14 bases between the germline ends. CDR1 SGHAT and CDR2 FQNNGV come from the germline V gene. CDR3 length: 15 residues. The CDR3: CASSSGQSYGNTIYF. For the CDR3, the DNA is TGTGCCAGCAGCTCCGGACAGTCTTACGGAAACACCATATATTTT.